This T cell receptor (beta chain) derives from a study of T cell responses to AZD1222 COVID-19 vaccine. Study-level findings and limits: Nearly half of unique spike-specific TCRs reportedly avoided B.1.351 and B.1.1.7 mutated regions. None of the repertoires were sampled until the peak T cell response had passed.

Using immunoSEQ multiplex PCR, the repertoire was profiled, and TCRdb retains in-frame clones only, with some absent. The sample lists approximately 64,000 clones, around nine tenths occurring once. A word on this clone: What it binds is not known.

The CDR3 is made up of 13 amino acids. The V end lost 3 bases, the J end lost 2 bases, and 8 bases lay between the germline ends. Germline-derived CDR1 and CDR2 are SGHDN and FVKESK. The sequencing used peripheral blood, collected 28 days after the second dose of the MenACWY control vaccine. This receptor was obtained from an adult who received the MenACWY meningococcal vaccine as a control. The chain links TRBV14 to TRBJ2-7, with D possibly TRBD1 on 6 matching bases. CDR3 sequence reads: CASSHQGTYEQYF. Written as DNA, the CDR3 is TGTGCCAGCAGCCACCAGGGGACCTACGAGCAGTACTTC.